Each of the 14 T cell receptor beta chains below was sequenced from the same sample in a study of cytomegalovirus exposure and HLA in healthy donors. Clones were read by immunoSEQ multiplex PCR, and TCRdb kept only the in-frame ones, dropping some. This repertoire shows more than 300,000 clones, around 86% found once; its top ten account for about 0.8%. Sequencing was performed on PBMCs. Source of these receptors: a woman younger than 30 in good health and CMV-seronegative.

This sequence joins TRBV7-9 and TRBJ2-5; tentatively, D is TRBD1 (5 bases). Germline V gives CDR1 SEHNR, CDR2 FQNEAQ (reference sequence). The length of the CDR3 is 16 residues. The V end lost 5 bases, the J end lost 5 bases, and 21 bases lay between the germline ends. CDR3 sequence reads: CASSLYYRTLGETQYF. CDR3 sequence (DNA): TGTGCCAGCAGCCTGTATTACAGGACGTTGGGGGAGACCCAGTACTTC.

The chain links TRBV7-8 to TRBJ2-7; D is possibly TRBD2 (5 bases). The germline gives CDR1 SGHVS, CDR2 FQNEAQ. V lost 0 bases to trimming and J lost 3 bases, with 6 bases between them. The CDR3 is made up of 13 amino acids. The CDR3 reads CASSLAGDYEQYF. CDR3 DNA: TGTGCCAGCAGCTTAGCGGGAGACTACGAGCAGTACTTC.

In this sample, this clone turned up a few times. The chain links TRBV7-2 to TRBJ2-7, with TRBD2 identical over 7 bases. Germline V gene data show CDR1 as SGHTA and CDR2 as FQGNSA. The trim removed 4 bases at V and 1 base at J, leaving 4 bases unmatched. The CDR3 contains 14 residues. The CDR3 spells CASSSTSVSYEQYF. The CDR3 coding sequence is TGTGCCAGCAGCTCTACTAGCGTATCCTACGAGCAGTACTTC. Based on the CDR3 plus reference TRBV7-2 and TRBJ2-7, the full variable domain is GAGVSQSPSNKVTEKGKDVELRCDPISGHTALYWYRQSLGQGLEFLIYFQGNSAPDKSGLPSDRFSAERTGGSVSTLTIQRTQQEDSAVYLCASSSTSVSYEQYFGPGTRLTVT.

This chain links TRBV29-1 with TRBJ1-2; D possibly corresponds to TRBD1 (5 bases). Germline V gives CDR1 SQVTM, CDR2 ANQGSEA. The CDR3 spans 13 residues. The V end lost 4 bases, the J end lost 1 base, and 10 bases lay between the germline ends. CDR3 amino acids: CSVAGGINYGYTF. In nucleotides, the CDR3 is TGCAGCGTTGCCGGGGGGATTAACTATGGCTACACCTTC.

The rearrangement joins TRBV7-8 to TRBJ2-7; TRBD1 agrees at 8 bases. Germline-derived CDR1 and CDR2 are SGHVS and FQNEAQ. J lost 2 bases, V lost 1 base, and 4 bases had no gene match. The length of the CDR3 is 15 residues. The CDR3 sequence is CASSLDDRGAYEQYF. The CDR3 DNA reads TGTGCCAGCAGCTTAGACGACAGGGGAGCCTACGAGCAGTACTTC.

V usage is TRBV19 and J usage is TRBJ2-1; 7 nucleotides align to TRBD1. CDR1 and CDR2 (germline): LNHDA, SQIVND (reference sequence). There are 13 residues in the CDR3. Trimming removed 3 bases from V and 7 bases from J; junction bases left unmatched: 3. CDR3 amino acids: CASSIGQVNEQFF. CDR3 coding DNA: TGTGCCAGTAGTATTGGACAGGTTAATGAGCAGTTCTTC.

This clone was counted a single time. The chain joins TRBV6-5 to TRBJ2-7; 8 bases line up with TRBD1. Germline trimming cut 9 bases from V and 3 bases from J; bases unmatched to any gene: 4. CDR3 length: 12 residues. In germline, CDR1 is MNHEY, CDR2 SVGAGI. CDR3 nucleotides: TGTGCCAGTCGACAGGGGTACTACGAGCAGTACTTC. This sequence encodes CASRQGYYEQYF.

V gene TRBV14 combines with J gene TRBJ2-3, with TRBD2 matching 9 bases. CDR1 and CDR2 from the germline V gene are SGHDN and FVKESK. V shed 5 bases and J 5 bases; nucleotides not matched to a gene: 8. The CDR3 spans 15 residues. CDR3 sequence reads: CASSNPGLARDTQYF. The CDR3 region has the DNA TGTGCCAGCAGCAATCCGGGACTAGCTAGAGATACGCAGTATTTT.

This clone was found once. V and J are TRBV28 and TRBJ1-5; weak D call: TRBD1 (6 bases). The V end lost 5 bases, the J end lost 6 bases, and 11 bases lay between the germline ends. The germline CDR1 and CDR2 sequences are MDHEN and SYDVKM. The CDR3 spans 13 residues. The CDR3: CASSPGVVQPQHF. The CDR3 region has the DNA TGTGCCAGCAGTCCAGGGGTGGTTCAGCCCCAGCATTTT.

The chain couples TRBV30 to TRBJ2-1, with 7 nucleotides matching TRBD2. Germline V lookup: CDR1 GTSNPN, CDR2 SVGIG (reference sequence). V was clipped by 5 bases and J by 13 bases; unmatched bases: 11. The CDR3 covers 12 residues. In DNA form, the CDR3 reads TGTGCCTGGGATTCCACAAGCGGGGAACAGTTCTTC. Its translation is CAWDSTSGEQFF.

The chain employs TRBV28 and TRBJ1-1; 8 positions agree with TRBD1. Trimming removed 2 bases from V and 3 bases from J; junction bases left unmatched: 11. The CDR3 is 17 amino acids. Germline loops: CDR1 MDHEN, CDR2 SYDVKM. This CDR3 reads CASSLRYRGRGHTEAFF. CDR3 in DNA: TGTGCCAGCAGTTTAAGGTACAGGGGGAGAGGACACACTGAAGCTTTCTTT.

The chain links TRBV5-1 to TRBJ2-1, with 10 bases fitting TRBD2. The V and J ends lost 4 bases and 6 bases, in that order; junction bases with no gene match: 4. The CDR3 loop spans 14 amino acids. The germline V gene has CDR1 SGHRS and CDR2 YFSETQ. The CDR3, as DNA: TGCGCCAGCAGCCGACTAGCGGGCCCCAATGAGCAGTTCTTC. It translates to CASSRLAGPNEQFF. Using reference TRBV5-1 and TRBJ2-1 for the parts outside the CDR3, the full variable domain is KAGVTQTPRYLIKTRGQQVTLSCSPISGHRSVSWYQQTPGQGLQFLFEYFSETQRNKGNFPGRFSGRQFSNSRSEMNVSTLELGDSALYLCASSRLAGPNEQFFGPGTRLTVL.

The chain uses TRBV6-5 and TRBJ1-1, with D possibly TRBD1 on 5 matching bases. Germline V gene data show CDR1 as MNHEY and CDR2 as SVGAGI. V lost 2 bases to trimming and J lost 11 bases, with 15 bases between them. The CDR3 is made up of 13 amino acids. The CDR3 sequence is CASSYRDYYSAFF. The CDR3 nucleotides are TGTGCCAGCAGTTACCGGGACTATTATTCTGCTTTCTTT.

Only a few counts were recorded for this clone. The V and J genes are TRBV7-2 and TRBJ2-7; D is possibly TRBD2 (5 bases). Trimming pared 1 base from V and 6 bases from J, leaving 10 bases between. From germline, CDR1 is SGHTA and CDR2 FQGNSA. The CDR3 is 13 residues long. CDR3 sequence: CASSLGAGVEQYF. The CDR3 DNA is TGTGCCAGCAGCTTAGGAGCCGGGGTCGAGCAGTACTTC.